Reported below is one T cell receptor (beta chain). This entry comes from a study of shared T cell receptors in the human thymus. The J segment lost 0 bases and the V segment lost 0 bases, leaving 17 bases of the junction unmatched. Germline V gene data show CDR1 as SGHRS and CDR2 as YFSETQ. The CDR3 extends over 20 amino acids. Measured with immunoSEQ multiplex PCR; TCRdb has only the in-frame clones, and not every one. The data hold more than 550,000 clones, with 80% to 90% observed a single time. These sequences were also reported in another study, on human thymus T cells. This second study notes: Infants, healthy and Finnish, who were having corrective surgery for congenital heart defects served as donors. Thymus tissue was removed during corrective cardiac surgery. Repertoires from thymus and blood appeared to show biased V and J gene usage. Unrelated individuals had highly overlapping thymic repertoires, as reported in related research.

The sequencing input was thymocytes. The gene calls are TRBV5-1 and TRBJ1-2, with 7 bases aligning to TRBD1. The receptor's source is a girl under two years old with a congenital heart defect. The CDR3 spells CASSLVFLGQISTANYGYTF. Here the CDR3 DNA reads TGCGCCAGCAGCTTGGTTTTTTTGGGACAGATCTCGACAGCTAACTATGGCTACACCTTC.